Each of the 32 T cell receptor beta chains below was sequenced from the same sample in a study of glioma-infiltrating T cells after dendritic cell vaccination. Generated by immunoSEQ multiplex PCR, the TCRdb table keeps only in-frame clones and is missing some. Of over 80,000 clones in the sample, around 90% were seen once. Source: blood, taken before dendritic cell vaccination. The receptors here all came from a human donor with glioblastoma.

A word on this clone: Mismatch with germline at one junction end may stem from a read error. Other DNA sequences in the same sample also yield this CDR3. The V and J genes are TRBV27 and TRBJ1-6, with D maybe TRBD1 (6 bases). The CDR3 spans 18 residues. Germline CDR1 is MNHEY and CDR2 is SMNVEV (reference sequence). The CDR3 here is CASSSIYRESSYNSPLHF. The CDR3 DNA follows: TGTGCCAGCAGTTCCATCTACAGGGAGAGCTCCTATAATTCCCCCCTCCACTTT.

The chain has TRBV30 and TRBJ1-1, with D possibly matching TRBD1 (6 bases). The germline CDR1 and CDR2 sequences are GTSNPN and SVGIG (reference sequence). This CDR3 is 13 amino acids long. Between the trimmed V and J ends, which lost 5 bases and 4 bases, there was a span of 14 bases. The CDR3 here is CAWGQGHGTEAFF. The CDR3, as DNA: TGTGCCTGGGGGCAGGGGCACGGCACTGAAGCTTTCTTT. Complete variable domain (other parts from reference TRBV30 and TRBJ1-1): SQTIHQWPATLVQPVGSPLSLECTVEGTSNPNLYWYRQAAGRGLQLLFYSVGIGQISSEVPQNLSASRPQDRQFILSSKKLLLSDSGFYLCAWGQGHGTEAFFGQGTRLTVV.

In this sample, this clone turned up once. The chain links TRBV5-6 to TRBJ2-2; 9 bases align to TRBD1. Trimming at V came to 1 base and at J to 5 bases, leaving 6 bases not matched to a gene. The germline V gene has CDR1 SGHDT and CDR2 YYEEEE. There are 16 residues in the CDR3. The CDR3: CASSLPGQGMTGELFF. CDR3 bases: TGTGCCAGCAGCTTGCCGGGACAGGGTATGACCGGGGAGCTGTTTTTT.

This clone was recorded once. The chain employs TRBV4-1 and TRBJ2-7; the match to TRBD1 covers 8 bases. The V and J ends lost 4 bases and 4 bases, in that order; junction bases with no gene match: 18. This CDR3 is built from 18 residues. Germline V lookup: CDR1 MGHRA, CDR2 YSYEKL. The CDR3 DNA follows: TGCGCCAGCAGCCTACAAGTATCAGGGCCAGGGGGCGCGTACGAGCAGTACTTC. Translating gives CASSLQVSGPGGAYEQYF.

The CDR3 nucleotides are TGTGCCACCCAAAAATCCGCAGGGCTATACACCGGGGAGCTGTTTTTT. Translation gives CATQKSAGLYTGELFF. The chain carries TRBV19 and TRBJ2-2; D perhaps matches TRBD1 (5 bases). V was shortened by 10 bases and J by 3 bases, with 21 bases between the two germline ends. Germline assignment: CDR1 LNHDA and CDR2 SQIVND (reference sequence). CDR3 length: 16 amino acids.

The chain links TRBV6-1 to TRBJ2-7, with 7 bases fitting TRBD1. Germline values: CDR1 MNHNS, CDR2 SASEGT. The trim removed 2 bases at V and 0 bases at J, leaving 4 bases unmatched. The CDR3 totals 15 residues. This CDR3 is CASSENRGISYEQYF. The CDR3 bases are TGTGCCAGCAGTGAAAACAGGGGTATCTCCTACGAGCAGTACTTC.

This clone appeared a few times. Other DNA sequences within the sample encode an identical CDR3. The V gene is TRBV2, the J gene TRBJ1-5; D is unresolved. The V end was cut by 3 bases, the J end by 7 bases, with 13 bases between. The CDR3 is 14 amino acids. Germline loops: CDR1 SNHLY, CDR2 FYNNEI. CDR3 in amino acids: CASSDRGIGQPQHF. Here the CDR3 DNA reads TGTGCCAGCAGTGACAGAGGGATAGGCCAGCCCCAGCATTTT.

The gene calls are TRBV10-3 and TRBJ2-5; possible D gene TRBD2, 6 bases. Trimming removed 6 bases from V and 3 bases from J, with 11 bases in between. Looked up from germline, CDR1 is ENHRY and CDR2 is SYGVKD. The CDR3 runs to 13 residues. CDR3 bases: TGTGCCATCAGGGGGCCTAGCGAAGAGACCCAGTACTTC. Translation: CAIRGPSEETQYF.

The rearrangement joins TRBV4-2 to TRBJ2-4, with 11 bases aligning to TRBD2. The germline V gene has CDR1 LGHNA and CDR2 YNFKEQ. V lost 1 base and J lost 6; bases outside the gene matches: 8. CDR3 size: 17 residues. The CDR3 nucleotides are TGTGCCAGCAGCCAAGGACCTACCGGACTAGCGGGAAACATTCAGTACTTC. This gives the protein CASSQGPTGLAGNIQYF.

The V and J genes are TRBV5-1 and TRBJ2-7, with 12 bases that match TRBD2. CDR1 SGHRS and CDR2 YFSETQ come from the germline V gene. The CDR3 totals 16 residues. J gave up 2 bases and V 0 bases, and 3 bases lay outside the gene matches. The CDR3 DNA reads as TGCGCCAGCAGCTTGGGACTAGCGGGGGCCACCTACGAGCAGTACTTC. Encoded protein: CASSLGLAGATYEQYF.

The J gene is TRBJ1-1, the V gene TRBV5-1; 10 bases are a match to TRBD1. Per the germline V gene, CDR1 is SGHRS and CDR2 is YFSETQ. J was trimmed by 0 bases and V by 7 bases; bases with no gene match: 3. CDR3 size: 14 residues. The CDR3 spells CASETGGMNTEAFF. CDR3 in DNA: TGCGCCAGCGAGACAGGGGGCATGAACACTGAAGCTTTCTTT. The full variable domain, with the rest looked up from reference TRBV5-1 and TRBJ1-1, is KAGVTQTPRYLIKTRGQQVTLSCSPISGHRSVSWYQQTPGQGLQFLFEYFSETQRNKGNFPGRFSGRQFSNSRSEMNVSTLELGDSALYLCASETGGMNTEAFFGQGTRLTVV.

This clone came up once. V gene TRBV6-1 combines with J gene TRBJ1-5; maybe TRBD1 (6 bases). V was pared by 8 bases and J by 1 base, with 9 bases between. This CDR3 contains 13 residues. The germline gives CDR1 MNHNS, CDR2 SASEGT. CDR3 in DNA: TGTGCCAGCCGGACAGCGAGCAATCAGCCCCAGCATTTT. Translation: CASRTASNQPQHF.

The chain joins TRBV6-1 to TRBJ1-5; no clear D gene. CDR1 is MNHNS and CDR2 is SASEGT in the germline V gene. With 1 base removed from V and 0 bases from J, the gap between germline ends came to 10 bases. This CDR3 comprises 16 residues. The CDR3 loop is CASSEGAAFSNQPQHF. The CDR3 nucleotides are TGTGCCAGCAGTGAAGGGGCCGCTTTTAGCAATCAGCCCCAGCATTTT.

This clone showed up just once. The V and J genes are TRBV10-3 and TRBJ2-2; 10 nucleotides match TRBD2. The V gene end was trimmed by 6 bases and the J gene end by 2 bases; junction bases not matched to a gene: 9. CDR3 size: 17 residues. Germline CDR1 reads ENHRY; CDR2 reads SYGVKD. This chain's CDR3 is CAISRGASGRNTGELFF. CDR3 DNA sequence: TGTGCCATCAGCCGCGGGGCTAGCGGGAGAAACACCGGGGAGCTGTTTTTT.

The chain links TRBV13 to TRBJ2-7, with D maybe TRBD2 (5 bases). The ends were cut back, 1 base at V and 0 bases at J, with 10 bases in the middle. CDR1 is PRHDT and CDR2 is FYEKMQ in the germline V gene (reference sequence). The CDR3 has 15 residues. The CDR3 is CASSLDGDSSYEQYF. The CDR3 bases are TGTGCCAGCAGCTTAGACGGGGATAGCTCCTACGAGCAGTACTTC.

Remarks on this clone: The junction does not match germline at one end; this may be a read error. This sequence joins TRBV5-1 and TRBJ2-3; D ambiguous. The length of the CDR3 is 13 residues. The germline V gene has CDR1 SGHRS and CDR2 YFSETQ. The CDR3 region has the DNA TGCGCCAGCAACCTCCGTCCCACAGAAACGCAGTATTTT. This sequence encodes CASNLRPTETQYF. Full variable domain (missing parts from reference TRBV5-1 and TRBJ2-3): KAGVTQTPRYLIKTRGQQVTLSCSPISGHRSVSWYQQTPGQGLQFLFEYFSETQRNKGNFPGRFSGRQFSNSRSEMNVSTLELGDSALYLCASNLRPTETQYFGPGTRLTVL.

The J gene is TRBJ2-7, the V gene TRBV5-1; maybe TRBD2 (5 bases). This CDR3 contains 11 residues. Germline loops: CDR1 SGHRS, CDR2 YFSETQ. With 4 bases removed from V and 6 bases from J, the gap between germline ends came to 8 bases. The chain's CDR3 is CASSTGSEQYF. CDR3 DNA: TGCGCCAGCAGCACTGGGAGCGAGCAGTACTTC.

This clone appeared once. This chain joins TRBV11-2 and TRBJ2-6; 8 nucleotides align to TRBD1. J was trimmed by 2 bases and V by 2 bases; bases with no gene match: 2. Germline V gene lookup returns CDR1 SGHAT and CDR2 FQNNGV. The CDR3 loop spans 16 amino acids. The CDR3 nucleotides read TGTGCCAGCAGCTTACCCAGGGGGCCTGGGGCCAACGTCCTGACTTTC. Its translation is CASSLPRGPGANVLTF. The entire variable domain, with the rest obtained from reference TRBV11-2 and TRBJ2-6, is as follows: EAGVAQSPRYKIIEKRQSVAFWCNPISGHATLYWYQQILGQGPKLLIQFQNNGVVDDSQLPKDRFSAERLKGVDSTLKIQPAKLEDSAVYLCASSLPRGPGANVLTFGAGSRLTVL.

The J gene is TRBJ1-4, the V gene TRBV6-1, with D possibly being TRBD1 (6 bases). Trimming took 4 bases from V and 7 from J, leaving 16 bases between them. The germline CDR1 and CDR2 sequences are MNHNS and SASEGT. The CDR3 totals 15 residues. The CDR3 nucleotides read TGTGCCAGCAGTGTAGAAGGGGGGGGAGTTGAAAAACTGTTTTTT. This codes for CASSVEGGGVEKLFF.

The J gene is TRBJ1-3, the V gene TRBV5-1; the D is unclear. The CDR3 contains 17 residues. The V gene lost 0 bases and the J gene lost 0 bases, with 13 bases spanning the gap. CDR1 SGHRS and CDR2 YFSETQ come from the germline V gene. CDR3 coding DNA: TGCGCCAGCAGCTTGGAATATTCCGGGGTCTCTGGAAACACCATATATTTT. Amino acid sequence: CASSLEYSGVSGNTIYF. Based on the CDR3 plus reference TRBV5-1 and TRBJ1-3, the full variable domain is KAGVTQTPRYLIKTRGQQVTLSCSPISGHRSVSWYQQTPGQGLQFLFEYFSETQRNKGNFPGRFSGRQFSNSRSEMNVSTLELGDSALYLCASSLEYSGVSGNTIYFGEGSWLTVV.

CDR3 DNA: TGTGCCAGCAGCTTACCGGGACAGGGACCTGAGCAGTTCTTC. It codes for CASSLPGQGPEQFF. The chain employs TRBV7-8 and TRBJ2-1, with 9 bases identical to TRBD1. The V segment lost 2 bases and the J segment 9 bases; nucleotides outside the gene matches: 5. The germline V gene has CDR1 SGHVS and CDR2 FQNEAQ. The CDR3 sequence is 14 residues long. The entire variable domain, with the rest obtained from reference TRBV7-8 and TRBJ2-1, is as follows: GAGVSQSPRYKVAKRGQDVALRCDPISGHVSLFWYQQALGQGPEFLTYFQNEAQLDKSGLPSDRFFAERPEGSVSTLKIQRTQQEDSAVYLCASSLPGQGPEQFFGPGTRLTVL.

Only one count was recorded for this clone. The gene calls are TRBV6-5 and TRBJ2-4; 7 bases match TRBD1. The CDR3 loop spans 14 amino acids. J lost 0 bases, V lost 7 bases, and 3 bases had no gene match. Looked up from germline, CDR1 is MNHEY and CDR2 is SVGAGI. The chain's CDR3 is CASTTGVAKNIQYF. The CDR3, as DNA: TGTGCCAGCACCACAGGGGTAGCCAAAAACATTCAGTACTTC.

This chain connects TRBV5-1 to TRBJ2-7; perhaps TRBD1 as D (6 bases). V lost 5 bases and J 1 base, leaving 19 bases between the germline ends. The germline V gene encodes CDR1 SGHRS and CDR2 YFSETQ. CDR3 size: 16 residues. In DNA, the CDR3 is TGCGCCAGCAGTTTCGGGTTGGGGGCACCATCCTACGAGCAGTACTTC. Amino acid sequence: CASSFGLGAPSYEQYF.

This clone has just one count. J is TRBJ2-1 and V is TRBV10-1; TRBD2 matches at 9 bases. Trimming cost V 5 bases and J 7 bases; bases outside gene matches: 6. The CDR3 has 14 amino acids. CDR1 is WNHNN, CDR2 SYGVQD, per germline (reference sequence). The CDR3 DNA reads TGCGCCAGCAGTTCTGGACTAGCGATGAATGAGCAGTTCTTC. Translation: CASSSGLAMNEQFF.

The rearrangement joins TRBV5-5 to TRBJ2-7; maybe TRBD2 (5 bases). From germline, CDR1 is SGHKS and CDR2 YYEKEE (reference sequence). The CDR3 covers 14 residues. The V and J ends lost 0 bases and 5 bases respectively, with 12 bases between them. The CDR3 DNA reads TGTGCCAGCAGCTTGGATGCGACTACAAACGAGCAGTACTTC. It codes for CASSLDATTNEQYF. Full variable domain (rest looked up from reference TRBV5-5 and TRBJ2-7): DAGVTQSPTHLIKTRGQQVTLRCSPISGHKSVSWYQQVLGQGPQFIFQYYEKEERGRGNFPDRFSARQFPNYSSELNVNALLLGDSALYLCASSLDATTNEQYFGPGTRLTVT.

This chain links TRBV7-9 with TRBJ2-4; D gene unclear. The germline V and J ends were trimmed by 2 bases and 6 bases, with 11 bases remaining between them. The germline gives CDR1 SEHNR, CDR2 FQNEAQ (reference sequence). The CDR3 has 14 residues. This CDR3 is CASSLSMGLNIQYF. The CDR3 coding sequence is TGTGCCAGCAGCTTATCTATGGGCCTAAACATTCAGTACTTC.

The J gene is TRBJ2-3, the V gene TRBV7-6; 12 nucleotides align to TRBD2. Germline lookup yields CDR1 SGHVS and CDR2 FNYEAQ. The trim removed 5 bases at V and 5 bases at J, leaving 8 bases unmatched. The CDR3 is 16 amino acids. The CDR3 coding sequence is TGTGCCAGCAGCCCCGGACTAGCGGGGAGGATAGATACGCAGTATTTT. Protein: CASSPGLAGRIDTQYF.

The chain links TRBV5-3 to TRBJ2-7; no definite D call. TRBV5-3 is sorted into the ORF group, with uncertain function. V was pared by 1 base and J by 1 base, with 9 bases between. The CDR3 extends over 14 amino acids. CDR3: CARSLKSGSYEQYF. CDR3 nucleotide sequence: TGTGCCAGAAGCTTGAAGTCAGGATCCTACGAGCAGTACTTC.

The V and J genes are TRBV11-3 and TRBJ2-1; 9 positions match TRBD2. The CDR3 covers 15 residues. The V gene's germline CDR1 is SGHNT and CDR2 YENEEA. The ends lost 2 bases at V and 4 bases at J; junction bases unmatched: 3. DNA of the CDR3: TGTGCCAGCAGCTTACGGACTAGCGAGTACAATGAGCAGTTCTTC. Translated: CASSLRTSEYNEQFF.

This sequence joins TRBV7-9 and TRBJ1-1; no reliable D call. The CDR3 covers 14 residues. CDR1 and CDR2 (germline): SEHNR, FQNEAQ (reference sequence). Trimming shortened V by 3 bases and J by 0 bases, and 8 bases separated the two germline ends. In nucleotides, the CDR3 is TGTGCCAGCAGCTTGGCGGGGATGAACACTGAAGCTTTCTTT. Amino acids: CASSLAGMNTEAFF.

V usage is TRBV27 and J usage is TRBJ2-5, with 10 positions matching TRBD2. This CDR3 contains 14 residues. The germline gives CDR1 MNHEY, CDR2 SMNVEV (reference sequence). V trimming: 6 bases; J trimming: 4 bases; junction bases outside the gene matches: 5. CDR3 nucleotide sequence: TGTGCCAGCAGCCAGCGACTAGCGGGAGAGACCCAGTACTTC. Its protein product is CASSQRLAGETQYF.

In the case of this clone: The same CDR3 is also encoded by other DNA sequences in this sample. This sequence joins TRBV6-1 and TRBJ1-6; D unclear. This CDR3 is built from 14 residues. Germline lookup yields CDR1 MNHNS and CDR2 SASEGT. With 0 bases removed from V and 7 bases from J, the gap between germline ends came to 7 bases. CDR3 sequence: CASSEAEGNSPLHF. CDR3 bases: TGTGCCAGCAGTGAAGCGGAGGGCAATTCACCCCTCCACTTT.